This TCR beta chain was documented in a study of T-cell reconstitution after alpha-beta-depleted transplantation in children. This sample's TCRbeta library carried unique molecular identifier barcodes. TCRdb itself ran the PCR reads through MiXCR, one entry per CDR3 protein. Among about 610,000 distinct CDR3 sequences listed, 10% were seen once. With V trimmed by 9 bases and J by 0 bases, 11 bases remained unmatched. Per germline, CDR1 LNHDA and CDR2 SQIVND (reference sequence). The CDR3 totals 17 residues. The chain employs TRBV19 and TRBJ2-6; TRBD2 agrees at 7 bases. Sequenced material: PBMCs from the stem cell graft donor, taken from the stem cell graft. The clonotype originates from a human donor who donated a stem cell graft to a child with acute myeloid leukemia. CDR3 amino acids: CASQVAGLFSGANVLTF. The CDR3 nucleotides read TGTGCCAGCCAGGTAGCGGGTCTGTTCTCTGGGGCCAACGTCCTGACTTTC.